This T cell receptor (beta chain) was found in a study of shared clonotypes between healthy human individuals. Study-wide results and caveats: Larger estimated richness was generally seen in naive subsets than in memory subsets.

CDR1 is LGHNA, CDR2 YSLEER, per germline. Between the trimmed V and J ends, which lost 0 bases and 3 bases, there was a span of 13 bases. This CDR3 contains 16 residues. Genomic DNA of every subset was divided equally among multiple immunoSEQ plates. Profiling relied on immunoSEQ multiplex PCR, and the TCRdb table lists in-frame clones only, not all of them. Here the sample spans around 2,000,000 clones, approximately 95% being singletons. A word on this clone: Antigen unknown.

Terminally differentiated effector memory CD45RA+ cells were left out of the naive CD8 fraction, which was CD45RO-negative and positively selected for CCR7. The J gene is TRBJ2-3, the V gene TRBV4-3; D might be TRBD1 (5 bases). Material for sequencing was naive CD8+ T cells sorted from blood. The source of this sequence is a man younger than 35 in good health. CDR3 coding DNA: TGCGCCAGCAGCCAAGATGACAGATCAGAGACAGATACGCAGTATTTT. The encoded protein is CASSQDDRSETDTQYF.